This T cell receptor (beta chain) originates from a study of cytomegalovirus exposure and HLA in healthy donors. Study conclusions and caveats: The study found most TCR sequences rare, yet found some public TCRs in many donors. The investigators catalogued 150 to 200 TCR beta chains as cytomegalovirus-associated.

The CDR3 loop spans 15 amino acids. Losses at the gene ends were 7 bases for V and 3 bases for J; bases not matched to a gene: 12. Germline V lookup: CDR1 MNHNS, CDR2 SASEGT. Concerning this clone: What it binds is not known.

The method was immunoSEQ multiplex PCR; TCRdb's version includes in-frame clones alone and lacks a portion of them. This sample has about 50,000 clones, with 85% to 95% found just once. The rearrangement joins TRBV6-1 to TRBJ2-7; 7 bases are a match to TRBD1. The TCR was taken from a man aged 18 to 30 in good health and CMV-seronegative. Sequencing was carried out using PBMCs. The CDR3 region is CASNPDGDSGYEQYF. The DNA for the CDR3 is TGTGCCAGCAACCCGGACGGGGACAGTGGCTACGAGCAGTACTTC.